This T cell receptor beta chain was identified during a study of blood T cell repertoires in COVID-19. Across the whole study: Some COVID-19 samples were acute and others convalescent; all came from the United States, Italy and Spain. PBMCs, B-cell-depleted T cells, or T cells were the source of the cDNA or gDNA that made up the material.

Libraries were prepared by immunoSEQ multiplex PCR; TCRdb keeps only in-frame clonotypes and omits some of them. This table holds 60,000 to 70,000 clones, 76% found once. The CDR3 spans 14 residues. J gave up 7 bases and V 4 bases, and 9 bases lay outside the gene matches. Looked up from germline, CDR1 is MGHRA and CDR2 is YSYEKL. This clonotype was sampled from a woman older than 75 with acute or convalescent COVID-19. The chain recombines TRBV4-1 with TRBJ2-5; 7 nucleotides match TRBD2. Source material: peripheral blood. Written as DNA, the CDR3 is TGCGCCAGCAGCCCTGACCCCGGGAGGTTGACCCAGTACTTC. This gives the protein CASSPDPGRLTQYF.